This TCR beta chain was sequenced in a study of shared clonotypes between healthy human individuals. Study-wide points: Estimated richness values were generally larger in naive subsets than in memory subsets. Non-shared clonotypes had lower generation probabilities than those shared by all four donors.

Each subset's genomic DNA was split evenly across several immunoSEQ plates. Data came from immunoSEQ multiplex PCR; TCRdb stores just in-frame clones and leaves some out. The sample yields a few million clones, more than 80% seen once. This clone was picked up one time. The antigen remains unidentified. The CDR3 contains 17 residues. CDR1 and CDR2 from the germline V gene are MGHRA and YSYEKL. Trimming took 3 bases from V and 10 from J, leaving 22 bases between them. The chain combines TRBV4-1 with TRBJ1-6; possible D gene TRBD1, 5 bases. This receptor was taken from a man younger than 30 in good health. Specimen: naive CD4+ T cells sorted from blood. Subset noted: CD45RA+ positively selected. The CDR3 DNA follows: TGCGCCAGCAGCCAGACAGTGGCAGTAGCATCGAAGTCACCCCTCCACTTT. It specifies CASSQTVAVASKSPLHF.